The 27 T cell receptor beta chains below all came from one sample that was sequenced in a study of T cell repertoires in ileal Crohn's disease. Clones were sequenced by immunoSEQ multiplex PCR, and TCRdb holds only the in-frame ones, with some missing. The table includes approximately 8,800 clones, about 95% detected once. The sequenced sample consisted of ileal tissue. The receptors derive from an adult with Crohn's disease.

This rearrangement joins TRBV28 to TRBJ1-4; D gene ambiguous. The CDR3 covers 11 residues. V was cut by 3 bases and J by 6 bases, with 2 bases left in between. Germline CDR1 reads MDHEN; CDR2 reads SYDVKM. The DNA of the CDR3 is TGTGCCAGCAGTTTCTATGAAAAACTGTTTTTT. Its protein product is CASSFYEKLFF.

The CDR3 DNA is TGTGCCAGCAGGCAACAGGGTGGGGATGAAAAACTGTTTTTT. Its protein product is CASRQQGGDEKLFF. The V gene is TRBV28, the J gene TRBJ1-4; D possibly corresponds to TRBD1 (6 bases). The V gene lost 6 bases and the J gene lost 6 bases, with 14 bases spanning the gap. This CDR3 is 14 amino acids long. In germline, CDR1 is MDHEN, CDR2 SYDVKM.

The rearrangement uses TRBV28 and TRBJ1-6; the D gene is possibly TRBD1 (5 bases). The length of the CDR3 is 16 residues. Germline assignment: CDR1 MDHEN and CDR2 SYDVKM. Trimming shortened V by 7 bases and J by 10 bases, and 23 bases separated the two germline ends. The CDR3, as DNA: TGTGCCAGCATCCAAGGGGCAATCCTGTCCCAATCACCCCTCCACTTT. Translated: CASIQGAILSQSPLHF.

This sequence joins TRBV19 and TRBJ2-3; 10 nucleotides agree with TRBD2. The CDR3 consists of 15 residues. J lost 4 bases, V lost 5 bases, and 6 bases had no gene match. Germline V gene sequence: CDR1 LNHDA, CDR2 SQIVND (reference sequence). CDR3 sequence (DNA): TGTGCCAGTAGTGCACTAGCGGGGAGCGCAGATACGCAGTATTTT. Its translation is CASSALAGSADTQYF.

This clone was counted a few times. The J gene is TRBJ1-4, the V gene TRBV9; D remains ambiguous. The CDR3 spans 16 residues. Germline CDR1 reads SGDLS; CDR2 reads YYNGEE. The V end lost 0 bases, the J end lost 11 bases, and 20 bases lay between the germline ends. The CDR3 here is CASSVGGDVMTGKLFF. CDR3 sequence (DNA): TGTGCCAGCAGCGTAGGAGGCGATGTCATGACGGGGAAACTGTTTTTT.

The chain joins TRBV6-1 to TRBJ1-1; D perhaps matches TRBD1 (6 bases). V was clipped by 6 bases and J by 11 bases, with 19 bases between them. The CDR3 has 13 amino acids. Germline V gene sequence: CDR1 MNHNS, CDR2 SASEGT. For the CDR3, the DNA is TGTGCCAGCAGACAGGGATCGAGGGATATGGCTTTCTTT. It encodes CASRQGSRDMAFF.

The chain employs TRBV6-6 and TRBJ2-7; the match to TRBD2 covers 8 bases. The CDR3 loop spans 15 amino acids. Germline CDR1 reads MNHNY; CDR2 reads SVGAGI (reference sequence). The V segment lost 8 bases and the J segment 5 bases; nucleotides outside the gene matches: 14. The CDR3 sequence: CASDRGLGPLDEQYF. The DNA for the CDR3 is TGTGCCAGCGATCGGGGACTAGGACCTTTGGACGAGCAGTACTTC.

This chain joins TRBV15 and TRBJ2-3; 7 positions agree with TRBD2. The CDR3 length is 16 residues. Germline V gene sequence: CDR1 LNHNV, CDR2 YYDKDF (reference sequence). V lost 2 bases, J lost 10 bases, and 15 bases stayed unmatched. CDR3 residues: CATSRITGTNKVSQYF. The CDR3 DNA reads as TGTGCCACCAGCAGAATTACCGGGACTAATAAGGTCTCGCAGTATTTT.

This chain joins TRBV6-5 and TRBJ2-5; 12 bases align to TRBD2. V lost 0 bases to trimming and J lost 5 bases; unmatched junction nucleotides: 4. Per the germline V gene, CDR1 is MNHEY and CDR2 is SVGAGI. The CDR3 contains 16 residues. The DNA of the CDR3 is TGTGCCAGCAGTTACTCTCCTAGCGGGGGGGGTGAGACCCAGTACTTC. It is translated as CASSYSPSGGGETQYF.

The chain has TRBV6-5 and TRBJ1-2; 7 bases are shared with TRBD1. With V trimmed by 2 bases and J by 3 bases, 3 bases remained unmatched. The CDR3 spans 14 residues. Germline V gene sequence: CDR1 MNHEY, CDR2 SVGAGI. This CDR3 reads CASSYGQAYYGYTF. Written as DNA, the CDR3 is TGTGCCAGCAGTTACGGACAGGCATACTATGGCTACACCTTC.

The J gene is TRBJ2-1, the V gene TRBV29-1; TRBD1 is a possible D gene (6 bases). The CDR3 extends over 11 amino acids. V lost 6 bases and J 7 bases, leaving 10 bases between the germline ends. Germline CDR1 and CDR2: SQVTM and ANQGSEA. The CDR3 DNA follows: TGCAGCGTCGCACAGGGTAATGAGCAGTTCTTC. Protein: CSVAQGNEQFF.

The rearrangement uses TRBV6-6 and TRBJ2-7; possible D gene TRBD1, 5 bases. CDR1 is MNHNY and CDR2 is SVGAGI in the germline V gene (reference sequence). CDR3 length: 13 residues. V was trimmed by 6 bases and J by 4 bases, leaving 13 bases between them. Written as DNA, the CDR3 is TGTGCCAGCAGCCAGGTTCAGGGATACGAGCAGTACGTC. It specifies CASSQVQGYEQYV.

CDR3 sequence: CASSYLPERSGTEAFF. The CDR3 bases are TGTGCCAGCAGCTACCTACCAGAGAGGTCCGGCACTGAAGCTTTCTTT. The chain combines TRBV9 with TRBJ1-1; the D is unclear. The germline V and J ends were trimmed by 4 bases and 4 bases, with 20 bases remaining between them. Germline values: CDR1 SGDLS, CDR2 YYNGEE. CDR3 length: 16 residues.

The CDR3 DNA follows: TGTGCCTGGAACTCCCAGGTCGGCAATCAGCCCCAGCATTTT. Protein product: CAWNSQVGNQPQHF. The V gene is TRBV30, the J gene TRBJ1-5; D is undetermined. This CDR3 region has 14 residues. Trimming pared 4 bases from V and 2 bases from J, leaving 12 bases between. Germline lookup yields CDR1 GTSNPN and CDR2 SVGIG (reference sequence).

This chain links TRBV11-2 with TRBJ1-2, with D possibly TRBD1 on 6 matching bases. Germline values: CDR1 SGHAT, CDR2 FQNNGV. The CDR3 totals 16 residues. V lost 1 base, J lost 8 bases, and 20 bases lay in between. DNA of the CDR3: TGTGCCAGCAGCTTAGGTCGGGGCCGGGACATGAAAGGCTACACCTTC. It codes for CASSLGRGRDMKGYTF.

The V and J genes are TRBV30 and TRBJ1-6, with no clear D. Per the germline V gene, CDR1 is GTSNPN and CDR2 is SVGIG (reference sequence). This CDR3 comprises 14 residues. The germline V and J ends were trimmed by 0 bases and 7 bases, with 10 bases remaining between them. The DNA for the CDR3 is TGTGCCTGGAGTGTCGCAGGCGTAAATTCACCCCTCCACTTT. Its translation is CAWSVAGVNSPLHF. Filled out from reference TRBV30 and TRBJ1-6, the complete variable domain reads SQTIHQWPATLVQPVGSPLSLECTVEGTSNPNLYWYRQAAGRGLQLLFYSVGIGQISSEVPQNLSASRPQDRQFILSSKKLLLSDSGFYLCAWSVAGVNSPLHFGNGTRLTVT.

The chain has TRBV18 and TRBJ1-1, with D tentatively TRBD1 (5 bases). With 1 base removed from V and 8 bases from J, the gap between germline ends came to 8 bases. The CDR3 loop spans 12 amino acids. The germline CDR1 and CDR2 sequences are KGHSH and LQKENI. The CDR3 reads CASSPRRGEAFF. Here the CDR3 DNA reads TGTGCCAGCTCACCACGGAGGGGAGAAGCTTTCTTT.

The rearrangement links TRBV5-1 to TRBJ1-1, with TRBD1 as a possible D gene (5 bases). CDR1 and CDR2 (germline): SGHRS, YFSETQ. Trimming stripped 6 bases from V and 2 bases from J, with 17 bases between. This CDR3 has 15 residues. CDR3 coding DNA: TGCGCCAGCACGGCGTCGGGGGGAGGAAACACTGAAGCTTTCTTT. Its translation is CASTASGGGNTEAFF.

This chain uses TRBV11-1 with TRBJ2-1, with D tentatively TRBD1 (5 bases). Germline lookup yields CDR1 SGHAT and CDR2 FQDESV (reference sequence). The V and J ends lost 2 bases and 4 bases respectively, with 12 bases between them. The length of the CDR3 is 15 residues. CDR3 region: CASSLRGAVYNEQFF. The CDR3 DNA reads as TGTGCCAGCAGCTTACGTGGGGCGGTATACAATGAGCAGTTCTTC.

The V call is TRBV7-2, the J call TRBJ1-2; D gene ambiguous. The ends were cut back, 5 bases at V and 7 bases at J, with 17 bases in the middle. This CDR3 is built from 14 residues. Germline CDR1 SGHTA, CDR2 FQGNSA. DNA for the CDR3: TGTGCCAGCAGCCGGACTATCTTGGATATTGGCTACACCTTC. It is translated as CASSRTILDIGYTF.

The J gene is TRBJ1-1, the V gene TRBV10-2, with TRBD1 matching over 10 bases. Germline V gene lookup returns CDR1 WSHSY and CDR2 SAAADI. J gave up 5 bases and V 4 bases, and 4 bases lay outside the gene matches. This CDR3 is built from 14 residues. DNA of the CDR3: TGCGCCAGCAGTGTCGGGACAGGGGTTACTGAAGCTTTCTTT. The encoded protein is CASSVGTGVTEAFF.

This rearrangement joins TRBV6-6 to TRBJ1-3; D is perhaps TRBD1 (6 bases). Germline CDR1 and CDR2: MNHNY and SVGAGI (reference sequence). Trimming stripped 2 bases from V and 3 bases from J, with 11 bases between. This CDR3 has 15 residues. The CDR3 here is CASSYGGARGNTIYF. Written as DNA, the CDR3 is TGTGCCAGCAGTTACGGGGGGGCGCGTGGAAACACCATATATTTT.

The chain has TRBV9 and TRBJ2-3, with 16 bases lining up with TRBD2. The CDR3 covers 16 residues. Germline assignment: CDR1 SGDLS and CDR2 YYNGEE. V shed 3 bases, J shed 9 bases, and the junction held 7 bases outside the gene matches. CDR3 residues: CASSAGLAGGQTTQYF. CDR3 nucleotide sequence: TGTGCCAGCAGCGCGGGACTAGCGGGGGGGCAGACCACGCAGTATTTT.

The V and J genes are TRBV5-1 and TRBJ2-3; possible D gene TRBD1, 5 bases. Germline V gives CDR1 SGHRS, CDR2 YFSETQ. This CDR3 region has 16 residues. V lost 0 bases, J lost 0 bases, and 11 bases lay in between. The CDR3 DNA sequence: TGCGCCAGCAGCTTGGCTAGGGGATCTAGCACAGATACGCAGTATTTT. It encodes CASSLARGSSTDTQYF.

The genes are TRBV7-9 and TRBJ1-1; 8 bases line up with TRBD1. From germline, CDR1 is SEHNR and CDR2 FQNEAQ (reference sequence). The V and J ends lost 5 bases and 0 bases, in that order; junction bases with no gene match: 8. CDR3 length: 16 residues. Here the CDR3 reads CASSPRQGIMNTEAFF. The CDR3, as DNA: TGTGCCAGCAGCCCCCGACAGGGGATAATGAACACTGAAGCTTTCTTT.

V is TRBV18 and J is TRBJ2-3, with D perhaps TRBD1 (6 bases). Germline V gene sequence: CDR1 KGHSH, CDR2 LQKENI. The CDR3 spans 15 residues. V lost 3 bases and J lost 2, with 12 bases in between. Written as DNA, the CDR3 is TGTGCCAGCTCACCCCAGGGGATTCCCACAGATACGCAGTATTTT. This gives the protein CASSPQGIPTDTQYF.

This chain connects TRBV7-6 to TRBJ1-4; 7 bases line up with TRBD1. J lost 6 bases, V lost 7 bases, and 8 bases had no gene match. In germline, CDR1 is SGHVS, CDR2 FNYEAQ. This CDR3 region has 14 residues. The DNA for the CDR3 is TGTGCCAGCACCACCGAGACAGGGTATGAAAAACTGTTTTTT. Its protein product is CASTTETGYEKLFF.